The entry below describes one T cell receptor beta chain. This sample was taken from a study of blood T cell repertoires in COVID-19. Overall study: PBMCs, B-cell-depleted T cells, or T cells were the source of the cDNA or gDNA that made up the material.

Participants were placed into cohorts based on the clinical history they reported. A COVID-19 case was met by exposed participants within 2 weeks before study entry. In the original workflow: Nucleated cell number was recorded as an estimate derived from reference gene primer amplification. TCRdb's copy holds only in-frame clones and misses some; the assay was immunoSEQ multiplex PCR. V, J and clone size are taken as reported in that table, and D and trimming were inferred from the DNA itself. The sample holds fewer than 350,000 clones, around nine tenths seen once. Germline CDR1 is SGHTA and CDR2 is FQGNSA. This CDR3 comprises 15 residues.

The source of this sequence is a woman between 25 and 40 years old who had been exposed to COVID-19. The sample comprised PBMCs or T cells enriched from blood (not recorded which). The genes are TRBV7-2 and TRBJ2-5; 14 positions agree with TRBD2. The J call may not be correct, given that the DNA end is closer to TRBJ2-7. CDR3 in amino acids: CASSFRTSGRNEQYF. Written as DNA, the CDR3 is TGTGCCAGCAGCTTTCGGACTAGCGGGAGGAACGAGCAGTACTTC.